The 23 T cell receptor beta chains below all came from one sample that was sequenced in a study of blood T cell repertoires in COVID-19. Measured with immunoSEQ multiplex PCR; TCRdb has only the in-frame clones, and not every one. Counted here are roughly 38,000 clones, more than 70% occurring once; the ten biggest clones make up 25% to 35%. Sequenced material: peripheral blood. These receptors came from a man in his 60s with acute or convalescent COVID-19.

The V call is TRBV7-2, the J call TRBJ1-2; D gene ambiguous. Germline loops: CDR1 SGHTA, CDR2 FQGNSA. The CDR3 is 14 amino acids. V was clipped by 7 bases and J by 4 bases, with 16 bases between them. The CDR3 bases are TGTGCCAGCACATTTCGAGGTGGCAGCTATGGCTACACCTTC. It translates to CASTFRGGSYGYTF.

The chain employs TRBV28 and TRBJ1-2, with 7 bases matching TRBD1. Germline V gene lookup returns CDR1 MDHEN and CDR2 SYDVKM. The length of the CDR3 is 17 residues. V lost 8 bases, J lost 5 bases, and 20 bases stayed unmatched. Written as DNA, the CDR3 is TGTGCCAGCCACCCACAGACAAAGGGGGCGCTTATTTATGGCTACACCTTC. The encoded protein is CASHPQTKGALIYGYTF.

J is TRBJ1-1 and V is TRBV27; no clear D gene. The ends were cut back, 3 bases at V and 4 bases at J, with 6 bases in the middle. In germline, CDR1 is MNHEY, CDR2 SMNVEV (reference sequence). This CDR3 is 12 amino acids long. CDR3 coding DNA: TGTGCCAGCAGTTTCCGAGGCACTGAAGCTTTCTTT. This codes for CASSFRGTEAFF.

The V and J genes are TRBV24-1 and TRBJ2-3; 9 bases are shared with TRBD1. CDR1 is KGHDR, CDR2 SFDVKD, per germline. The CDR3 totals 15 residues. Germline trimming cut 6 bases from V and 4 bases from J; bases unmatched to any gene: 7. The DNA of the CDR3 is TGTGCCACCAGTCCGCACAGGGGGCAGTCAGATACGCAGTATTTT. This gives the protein CATSPHRGQSDTQYF.

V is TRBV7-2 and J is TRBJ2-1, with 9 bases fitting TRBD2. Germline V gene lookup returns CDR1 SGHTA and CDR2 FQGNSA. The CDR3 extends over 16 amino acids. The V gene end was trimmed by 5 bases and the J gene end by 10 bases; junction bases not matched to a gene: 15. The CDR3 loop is CASSQRMGLAIREQFF. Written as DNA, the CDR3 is TGTGCCAGCAGCCAGAGAATGGGACTAGCAATTCGGGAGCAGTTCTTC. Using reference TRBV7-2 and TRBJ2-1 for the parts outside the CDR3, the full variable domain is GAGVSQSPSNKVTEKGKDVELRCDPISGHTALYWYRQSLGQGLEFLIYFQGNSAPDKSGLPSDRFSAERTGGSVSTLTIQRTQQEDSAVYLCASSQRMGLAIREQFFGPGTRLTVL.

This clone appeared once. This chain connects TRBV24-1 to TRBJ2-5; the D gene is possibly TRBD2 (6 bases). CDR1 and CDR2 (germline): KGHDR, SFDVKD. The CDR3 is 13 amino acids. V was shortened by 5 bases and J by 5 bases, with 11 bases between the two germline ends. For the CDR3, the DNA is TGTGCCACCAGTGTGGGGGGTGTGGAGACCCAGTACTTC. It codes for CATSVGGVETQYF.

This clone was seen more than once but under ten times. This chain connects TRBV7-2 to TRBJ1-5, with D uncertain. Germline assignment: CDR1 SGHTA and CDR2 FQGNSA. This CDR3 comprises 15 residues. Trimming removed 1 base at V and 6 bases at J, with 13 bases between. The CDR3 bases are TGTGCCAGCAGCTTAGACGCCAGGATAGGTCAGCCCCAGCATTTT. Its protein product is CASSLDARIGQPQHF.

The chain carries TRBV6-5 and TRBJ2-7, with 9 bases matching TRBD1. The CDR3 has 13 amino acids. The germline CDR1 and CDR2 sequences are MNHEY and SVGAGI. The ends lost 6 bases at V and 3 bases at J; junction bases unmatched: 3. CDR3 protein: CASSGQGIYEQYF. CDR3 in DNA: TGTGCCAGCAGCGGACAGGGGATCTACGAGCAGTACTTC.

The CDR3 DNA is TGTGCCAGCAGTCTACAGGGAGAAAAACTGTTTTTT. Translating gives CASSLQGEKLFF. This sequence joins TRBV28 and TRBJ1-4; TRBD1 might be the D (6 bases). The CDR3 is 12 amino acids. The V end lost 5 bases, the J end lost 8 bases, and 9 bases lay between the germline ends. CDR1 is MDHEN and CDR2 is SYDVKM in the germline V gene.

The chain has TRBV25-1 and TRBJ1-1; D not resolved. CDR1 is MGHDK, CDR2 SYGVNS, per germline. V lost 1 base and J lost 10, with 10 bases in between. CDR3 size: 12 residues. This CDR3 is CASSESHTRAFF. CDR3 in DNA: TGTGCCAGCAGTGAATCCCACACACGAGCTTTCTTT.

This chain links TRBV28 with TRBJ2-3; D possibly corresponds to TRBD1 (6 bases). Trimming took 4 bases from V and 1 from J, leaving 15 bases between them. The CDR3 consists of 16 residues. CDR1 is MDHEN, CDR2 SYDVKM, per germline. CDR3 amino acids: CASSYPNRDGTDTQYF. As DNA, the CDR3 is TGTGCCAGCAGTTACCCAAACAGGGATGGCACAGATACGCAGTATTTT.

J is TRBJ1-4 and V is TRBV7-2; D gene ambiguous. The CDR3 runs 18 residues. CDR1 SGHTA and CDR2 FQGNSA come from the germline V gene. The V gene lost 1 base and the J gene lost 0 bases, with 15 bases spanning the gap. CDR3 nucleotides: TGTGCCAGCAGCTTAGACTTTGCAGGATTCTCAACTAATGAAAAACTGTTTTTT. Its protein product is CASSLDFAGFSTNEKLFF. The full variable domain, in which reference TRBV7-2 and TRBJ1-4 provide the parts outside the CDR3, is GAGVSQSPSNKVTEKGKDVELRCDPISGHTALYWYRQSLGQGLEFLIYFQGNSAPDKSGLPSDRFSAERTGGSVSTLTIQRTQQEDSAVYLCASSLDFAGFSTNEKLFFGSGTQLSVL.

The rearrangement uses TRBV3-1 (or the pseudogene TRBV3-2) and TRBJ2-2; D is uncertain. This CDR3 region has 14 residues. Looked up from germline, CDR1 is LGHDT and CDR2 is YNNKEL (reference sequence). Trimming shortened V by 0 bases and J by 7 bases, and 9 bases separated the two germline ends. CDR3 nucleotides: TGTGCCAGCAGCCAAGATTTTCGTGTCGGGGAGCTGTTTTTT. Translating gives CASSQDFRVGELFF.

CDR3 DNA: TGTGCCAGCGGTATTACTAGCGGGATCTCCTACGAGCAGTACTTC. This gives the protein CASGITSGISYEQYF. This chain connects TRBV21-1 to TRBJ2-7; the table's D call, TRBD2, has no DNA check behind it. TRBV21-1 is a pseudogene. CDR3 length: 15 amino acids.

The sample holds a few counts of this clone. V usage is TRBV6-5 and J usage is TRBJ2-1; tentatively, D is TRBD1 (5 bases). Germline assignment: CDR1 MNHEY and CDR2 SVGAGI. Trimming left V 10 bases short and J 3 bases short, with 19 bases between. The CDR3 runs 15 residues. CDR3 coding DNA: TGTGCCACCTCTGCAGGGCCAGTCCGCTACAATGAGCAGTTCTTC. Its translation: CATSAGPVRYNEQFF.

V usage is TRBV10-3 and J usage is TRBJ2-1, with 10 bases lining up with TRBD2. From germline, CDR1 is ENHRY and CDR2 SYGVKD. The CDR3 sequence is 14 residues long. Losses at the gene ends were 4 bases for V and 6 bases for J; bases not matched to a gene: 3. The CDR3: CAISVASGSNEQFF. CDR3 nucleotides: TGTGCCATCAGTGTGGCTAGCGGGAGCAATGAGCAGTTCTTC.

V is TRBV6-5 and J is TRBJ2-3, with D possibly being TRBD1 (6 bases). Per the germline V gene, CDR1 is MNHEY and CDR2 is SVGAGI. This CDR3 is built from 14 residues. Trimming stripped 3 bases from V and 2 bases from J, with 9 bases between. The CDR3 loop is CASSYRDNTDTQYF. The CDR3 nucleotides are TGTGCCAGCAGTTATCGGGACAACACAGATACGCAGTATTTT.

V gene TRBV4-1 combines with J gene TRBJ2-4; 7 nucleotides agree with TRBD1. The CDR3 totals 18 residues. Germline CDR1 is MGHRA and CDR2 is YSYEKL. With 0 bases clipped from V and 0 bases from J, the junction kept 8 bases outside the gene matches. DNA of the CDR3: TGCGCCAGCAGCCAAGATGCGACGACAGGGCTAGCCAAAAACATTCAGTACTTC. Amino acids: CASSQDATTGLAKNIQYF.

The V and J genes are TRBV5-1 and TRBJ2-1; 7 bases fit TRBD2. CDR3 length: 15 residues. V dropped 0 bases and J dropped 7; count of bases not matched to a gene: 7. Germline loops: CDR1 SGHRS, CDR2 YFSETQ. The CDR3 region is CASSLDGGGLNEQFF. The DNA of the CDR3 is TGCGCCAGCAGCTTGGACGGGGGAGGGCTTAATGAGCAGTTCTTC.

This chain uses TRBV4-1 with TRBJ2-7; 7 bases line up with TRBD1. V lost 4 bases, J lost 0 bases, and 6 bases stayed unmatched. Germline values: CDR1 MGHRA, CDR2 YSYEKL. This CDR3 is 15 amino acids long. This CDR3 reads CASSRSGTDSYEQYF. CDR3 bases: TGCGCCAGCAGCCGGTCCGGGACAGACTCCTACGAGCAGTACTTC.

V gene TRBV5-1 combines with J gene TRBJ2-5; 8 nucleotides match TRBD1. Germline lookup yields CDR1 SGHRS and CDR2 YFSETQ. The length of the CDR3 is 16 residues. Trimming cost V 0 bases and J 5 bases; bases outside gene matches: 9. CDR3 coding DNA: TGCGCCAGCAGCTTGGCTACAGGGGGTAAGGGGGAGACCCAGTACTTC. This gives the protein CASSLATGGKGETQYF.

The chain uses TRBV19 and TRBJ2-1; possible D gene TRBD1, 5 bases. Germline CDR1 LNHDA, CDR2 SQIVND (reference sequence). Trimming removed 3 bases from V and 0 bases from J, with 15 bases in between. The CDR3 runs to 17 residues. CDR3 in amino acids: CASSIVGGHSSYNEQFF. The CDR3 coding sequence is TGTGCCAGTAGTATTGTGGGCGGACATAGCTCCTACAATGAGCAGTTCTTC.

The CDR3 nucleotides read TGTGCCAGCAGTCCGGCGGAGCGACCTACGTACTTC. Its protein is CASSPAERPTYF. The V gene is TRBV28, the J gene TRBJ2-7; D unclear. From germline, CDR1 is MDHEN and CDR2 SYDVKM. The CDR3 totals 12 residues. V shed 5 bases and J shed 12 bases, with 17 bases lying between them. Variable domain in full (rest from reference TRBV28 and TRBJ2-7): DVKVTQSSRYLVKRTGEKVFLECVQDMDHENMFWYRQDPGLGLRLIYFSYDVKMKEKGDIPEGYSVSREKKERFSLILESASTNQTSMYLCASSPAERPTYFGPGTRLTVT.